These 27 T cell receptor beta chains originate from one sample sequenced in a study of response to subunit inactivated influenza vaccine. TCRdb reprocessed the RT-PCR reads with MiXCR, giving one entry per CDR3 protein. The table has fewer than 800,000 distinct CDR3 sequences, around 16% seen once; the top ten hold roughly 11%. The sample was PBMCs from blood, taken about 11 days after vaccination. The receptors shown here come from a man between 50 and 59 years old who received an inactivated influenza vaccine.

This clonotype was seen more than once but under ten times. This chain joins TRBV12-3 or TRBV12-4 and TRBJ1-6; possible D gene TRBD1, 6 bases. This CDR3 contains 14 residues. V was shortened by 6 bases and J by 9 bases, with 15 bases between the two germline ends. The CDR3: CASSLRQAGSPLHF. In nucleotides, the CDR3 is TGTGCCAGCAGCCTGCGACAGGCGGGTTCACCCCTCCACTTT.

J is TRBJ2-2 and V is TRBV5-1; D not certain. The germline V gene has CDR1 SGHRS and CDR2 YFSETQ. V lost 0 bases and J lost 3, with 9 bases in between. The CDR3 sequence is 15 residues long. The DNA of the CDR3 is TGCGCCAGCAGCTTGGAAGGGTTGGACACCGGGGAGCTGTTTTTT. Amino acid sequence: CASSLEGLDTGELFF. Supplemented by reference TRBV5-1 and TRBJ2-2, the full variable domain reads KAGVTQTPRYLIKTRGQQVTLSCSPISGHRSVSWYQQTPGQGLQFLFEYFSETQRNKGNFPGRFSGRQFSNSRSEMNVSTLELGDSALYLCASSLEGLDTGELFFGEGSRLTVL.

The sample holds a few counts of this clonotype. The rearrangement links TRBV3-1 to TRBJ2-3, with 12 bases aligning to TRBD2. CDR3 length: 15 amino acids. Germline values: CDR1 LGHDT, CDR2 YNNKEL (reference sequence). The J segment lost 3 bases and the V segment lost 3 bases, leaving 1 base of the junction unmatched. CDR3 sequence: CASSHGTSGTDTQYF. DNA for the CDR3: TGTGCCAGCAGCCATGGGACTAGCGGGACAGATACGCAGTATTTT.

This sequence joins TRBV6-2 or TRBV6-3 and TRBJ2-1, with unresolved D. With 6 bases removed from V and 8 bases from J, the gap between germline ends came to 11 bases. The germline V gene encodes CDR1 MNHEY and CDR2 SVGEGT. The CDR3 totals 12 residues. The CDR3 nucleotides read TGTGCCAGCAGCTCATACTGGGATGAGCAGTTCTTC. It is translated as CASSSYWDEQFF.

The chain uses TRBV6-1 and TRBJ2-2; D tentatively fits TRBD1 or TRBD2 (5 bases each). Trimming removed 5 bases at V and 8 bases at J, with 24 bases between. The germline V gene has CDR1 MNHNS and CDR2 SASEGT. The CDR3 consists of 17 residues. CDR3 loop: CASSNPTGVRGRGELFF. CDR3 DNA sequence: TGTGCCAGCAGTAATCCTACAGGCGTACGCGGGCGGGGGGAGCTGTTTTTT.

The chain recombines TRBV20-1 with TRBJ2-1; 7 positions match TRBD1. CDR1 is DFQATT, CDR2 SNEGSKA, per germline (reference sequence). The trim removed 6 bases at V and 4 bases at J, leaving 15 bases unmatched. The CDR3 runs 16 residues. In nucleotides, the CDR3 is TGCAGTGCGATCCCTGGGAGACAGGGACGTTACAATGAGCAGTTCTTC. The encoded protein is CSAIPGRQGRYNEQFF.

V is TRBV30 and J is TRBJ1-1; possible D gene TRBD1, 5 bases. Trimming shortened V by 4 bases and J by 6 bases, and 18 bases separated the two germline ends. Germline CDR1 GTSNPN, CDR2 SVGIG (reference sequence). This CDR3 is 14 amino acids long. The CDR3: CAWMEIRGIAEAFF. CDR3 nucleotides: TGTGCCTGGATGGAGATACGGGGGATTGCTGAAGCTTTCTTT.

The chain joins TRBV28 to TRBJ2-1; D is uncertain. Germline V lookup: CDR1 MDHEN, CDR2 SYDVKM. V shed 5 bases and J shed 2 bases, with 16 bases lying between them. CDR3 length: 16 amino acids. CDR3 amino acids: CASSLPSSGTYNEQFF. In nucleotides, the CDR3 is TGTGCCAGCAGTCTCCCCTCCTCTGGCACCTACAATGAGCAGTTCTTC.

This clonotype showed up many times. The chain combines TRBV24-1 with TRBJ2-5; 7 bases are a match to TRBD1. The V segment lost 5 bases and the J segment 2 bases; nucleotides outside the gene matches: 19. This CDR3 comprises 19 residues. The V gene's germline CDR1 is KGHDR and CDR2 SFDVKD. This CDR3 reads CATSARPGQAGRSQETQYF. The DNA for the CDR3 is TGTGCCACCAGTGCCCGACCAGGACAGGCAGGAAGGTCGCAAGAGACCCAGTACTTC.

This clonotype was picked up a small number of times. The rearrangement uses TRBV9 and TRBJ2-3, with 10 nucleotides matching TRBD2. The CDR3 has 17 residues. In germline, CDR1 is SGDLS, CDR2 YYNGEE. The V gene end was trimmed by 0 bases and the J gene end by 6 bases; junction bases not matched to a gene: 10. Here the CDR3 reads CASSVVGSGRTQDTQYF. The CDR3 DNA reads as TGTGCCAGCAGCGTAGTTGGTAGCGGGAGGACCCAGGATACGCAGTATTTT.

This clonotype was seen a handful of times. This chain's CDR3 is CASSINLPSSGQPQHF. CDR3 coding DNA: TGTGCCAGCAGTATTAATCTCCCGAGTTCAGGGCAGCCCCAGCATTTT. The chain couples TRBV12-3 or TRBV12-4 to TRBJ1-5, with D possibly TRBD1 on 5 matching bases. CDR3 length equals 16 residues. V shed 5 bases and J shed 7 bases, with 21 bases lying between them.

This clonotype was observed at least ten times. The gene calls are TRBV5-1 and TRBJ1-2; 7 nucleotides align to TRBD1. Germline V gives CDR1 SGHRS, CDR2 YFSETQ. V gave up 1 base and J gave up 3 bases; unmatched junction bases: 3. The CDR3 covers 14 residues. As DNA, the CDR3 is TGCGCCAGCAGCTTGACCGACAGGGACTATGGCTACACCTTC. It is translated as CASSLTDRDYGYTF.

This clonotype has at least ten counts. The V and J genes are TRBV7-9 and TRBJ2-1; D ambiguous. Per germline, CDR1 SEHNR and CDR2 FQNEAQ (reference sequence). V was cut by 1 base and J by 7 bases, with 11 bases left in between. CDR3 length: 14 residues. The CDR3 region has the DNA TGTGCCAGCAGCTTAGATATAGGGCTGAATGAGCAGTTCTTC. Amino acids: CASSLDIGLNEQFF.

The rearrangement joins TRBV20-1 to TRBJ2-1, with 8 bases fitting TRBD1. V trimming: 6 bases; J trimming: 9 bases; junction bases outside the gene matches: 16. From germline, CDR1 is DFQATT and CDR2 SNEGSKA (reference sequence). The CDR3 loop spans 15 amino acids. CDR3 bases: TGCAGTGCCCGATCCGGACAGGGCACTAGGGGTGAGCAGTTCTTC. Translated: CSARSGQGTRGEQFF.

This clonotype was detected only a few times. The chain carries TRBV12-3 or TRBV12-4 and TRBJ1-2; D remains ambiguous. V dropped 6 bases and J dropped 2 bases, with 16 bases sitting between them. The CDR3 consists of 15 residues. The CDR3: CASRSQDGGNYGYTF. In DNA, the CDR3 is TGTGCCAGCAGATCCCAAGACGGAGGAAACTATGGCTACACCTTC.

The genes are TRBV12-3 or TRBV12-4 and TRBJ2-1; 12 bases map to TRBD2. The V and J ends lost 0 bases and 8 bases, in that order; junction bases with no gene match: 5. The CDR3 is 16 residues long. DNA for the CDR3: TGTGCCAGCAGTTTAGCGCTGACTAGCGGGGGAGATGAGCAGTTCTTC. Protein sequence: CASSLALTSGGDEQFF.

V is TRBV7-3 and J is TRBJ2-2; TRBD2 aligns across 11 bases. This CDR3 region has 17 residues. V shed 3 bases and J 5 bases; nucleotides not matched to a gene: 8. The V gene's germline CDR1 is SGHTA and CDR2 FQGTGA. The CDR3 nucleotides are TGTGCCAGCAGCTTCTTACCCGGGACTAGCGGTACCGGGGAGCTGTTTTTT. This translates into CASSFLPGTSGTGELFF.

V gene TRBV7-2 combines with J gene TRBJ1-6; D is unresolved. The CDR3 consists of 15 residues. The germline CDR1 and CDR2 sequences are SGHTA and FQGNSA. The germline V and J ends were trimmed by 1 base and 4 bases, with 8 bases remaining between them. The CDR3 protein is CASSLGGIYNSPLHF. The CDR3 nucleotides are TGTGCCAGCAGCTTAGGCGGAATTTATAATTCACCCCTCCACTTT. The complete variable domain, with remaining parts taken from reference TRBV7-2 and TRBJ1-6, reads GAGVSQSPSNKVTEKGKDVELRCDPISGHTALYWYRQSLGQGLEFLIYFQGNSAPDKSGLPSDRFSAERTGGSVSTLTIQRTQQEDSAVYLCASSLGGIYNSPLHFGNGTRLTVT.

This clonotype was observed a few times. The V gene is TRBV4-2, the J gene TRBJ2-7, with TRBD1 matching over 8 bases. The CDR3 consists of 20 residues. V lost 0 bases to trimming and J lost 0 bases; unmatched junction nucleotides: 16. Germline V CDR1 and CDR2: LGHNA, YNFKEQ. The CDR3 nucleotides are TGTGCCAGCAGCCAAGAGTCTACCGGGACAGGTCGAATTAGCTCCTACGAGCAGTACTTC. Translation gives CASSQESTGTGRISSYEQYF.

This clonotype was counted a few times. This sequence joins TRBV12-3 or TRBV12-4 and TRBJ2-4, with D tentatively TRBD2 (5 bases). The CDR3 sequence is 13 residues long. V was pared by 6 bases and J by 8 bases, with 14 bases between. This chain's CDR3 is CASSRGLRDIQYF. The CDR3 DNA is TGTGCCAGCAGCCGGGGATTGAGGGACATTCAGTACTTC.

The genes are TRBV4-3 and TRBJ2-7, with 8 bases aligning to TRBD2. This CDR3 is built from 16 residues. CDR1 LGHNA and CDR2 YSLEER come from the germline V gene. The trim removed 2 bases at V and 0 bases at J, leaving 6 bases unmatched. The CDR3 reads CASSQHPLAGSYEQYF. In DNA, the CDR3 is TGCGCCAGCAGCCAACATCCTCTAGCGGGCTCCTACGAGCAGTACTTC.

The chain is built from TRBV4-2 and TRBJ2-7, with a weak D call TRBD2 (5 bases). The CDR3 has 16 amino acids. Germline CDR1 and CDR2: LGHNA and YNFKEQ. The germline V and J ends were trimmed by 1 base and 5 bases, with 18 bases remaining between them. The CDR3: CASSQGWLREGHEQYF. The CDR3 nucleotides are TGTGCCAGCAGCCAAGGGTGGCTCAGAGAGGGCCACGAGCAGTACTTC.

This clonotype was counted a few times. The V call is TRBV14, the J call TRBJ2-1, with D unresolved. The germline gives CDR1 SGHDN, CDR2 FVKESK. Trimming removed 4 bases at V and 5 bases at J, with 15 bases between. The CDR3 contains 15 residues. CDR3 in DNA: TGTGCCAGCAGCCCTATGAGGCCGGAGCACAATGAGCAGTTCTTC. Translation: CASSPMRPEHNEQFF. The full variable domain, its missing parts supplied by reference TRBV14 and TRBJ2-1, is EAGVTQFPSHSVIEKGQTVTLRCDPISGHDNLYWYRRVMGKEIKFLLHFVKESKQDESGMPNNRFLAERTGGTYSTLKVQPAELEDSGVYFCASSPMRPEHNEQFFGPGTRLTVL.

This clonotype was detected many times. This chain links TRBV7-2 with TRBJ1-4; TRBD1 agrees at 7 bases. Germline trimming cut 3 bases from V and 4 bases from J; bases unmatched to any gene: 8. CDR1 SGHTA and CDR2 FQGNSA come from the germline V gene. The CDR3 covers 16 residues. The CDR3 sequence is CASSLGPRQGNEKLFF. In nucleotides, the CDR3 is TGTGCCAGCAGCTTGGGGCCGAGACAGGGTAATGAAAAACTGTTTTTT.

The V and J genes are TRBV2 and TRBJ2-4; a possible D gene is TRBD2 (6 bases). Germline V CDR1 and CDR2: SNHLY, FYNNEI. The CDR3 is 14 amino acids. The germline V and J ends were trimmed by 7 bases and 3 bases, with 13 bases remaining between them. The CDR3 DNA follows: TGTGCCAGCAAGGAGGGCACGGGCAAAAACATTCAGTACTTC. This encodes CASKEGTGKNIQYF.

This chain uses TRBV24-1 with TRBJ2-3; 7 nucleotides align to TRBD1. This CDR3 spans 16 amino acids. The germline gives CDR1 KGHDR, CDR2 SFDVKD. V dropped 3 bases and J dropped 3; count of bases not matched to a gene: 8. The CDR3 loop reads CATSDPTGTETDTQYF. The CDR3 coding sequence is TGTGCCACCAGTGATCCTACCGGGACAGAAACAGATACGCAGTATTTT.

The chain uses TRBV3-1 and TRBJ2-1; 10 positions agree with TRBD2. This CDR3 has 19 amino acids. Per germline, CDR1 LGHDT and CDR2 YNNKEL (reference sequence). The V gene end was trimmed by 1 base and the J gene end by 7 bases; junction bases not matched to a gene: 16. In DNA, the CDR3 is TGTGCCAGCAGCCAAGTGCGAAGGGCTGCTAGCGGGAGTGGAAATGAGCAGTTCTTC. Translated, it gives CASSQVRRAASGSGNEQFF.